The text below deals with one T cell receptor (beta chain). The sample has other DNA sequences that encode this CDR3 too. The CDR3 sequence is 14 residues long. The trim removed 4 bases at V and 4 bases at J, leaving 3 bases unmatched. Germline V gene lookup returns CDR1 MDHEN and CDR2 SYDVKM. The sample comes from a study of shared clonotypes between healthy human individuals. Every subset had its genomic DNA shared out evenly among several immunoSEQ plates. TCRdb's copy holds only in-frame clones and misses some; the assay was immunoSEQ multiplex PCR. The sample yields roughly 2,300,000 clones, about nine tenths seen once.

The sequence was collected from a man aged 18 to 30 in good health. Some clones in this sample may be carry-over from other donors' samples. The sequenced material came from naive CD4+ T cells from PBMCs. Sample subset: CD45RA+ positively selected. The chain is built from TRBV28 and TRBJ1-2, with TRBD1 matching 10 bases. The CDR3 DNA follows: TGTGCCAGCAGTTCGGGGACAGGGGTCTATGGCTACACCTTC. Translating it yields CASSSGTGVYGYTF.